Below, 4 T cell receptor beta chains from the same sample are listed, as sequenced in a study of T cells after yellow fever vaccination. TCRdb ran MiXCR on the 5' RACE reads and lists one entry per CDR3 protein. Among a few hundred thousand distinct CDR3 sequences listed, 3.5% to 4.5% were seen once. The material sequenced was PBMCs, taken 15 days after the yellow fever booster vaccination. The origin of the receptors is a man between 18 and 35 years old who received the YFV17D yellow fever vaccine.

This clonotype has more than one count but fewer than ten. The chain employs TRBV4-3 and TRBJ1-2; D is ambiguous. The germline V gene has CDR1 LGHNA and CDR2 YSLEER. This CDR3 is 14 amino acids long. The V gene lost 5 bases and the J gene lost 5 bases, with 15 bases spanning the gap. CDR3: CASSDLGGRYGYTF. The CDR3 bases are TGCGCCAGCAGCGACCTGGGAGGCAGATATGGCTACACCTTC.

The gene calls are TRBV25-1 and TRBJ1-4; D call uncertain. The V gene's germline CDR1 is MGHDK and CDR2 SYGVNS. With 3 bases removed from V and 0 bases from J, the gap between germline ends came to 11 bases. This CDR3 spans 16 amino acids. The CDR3: CASSDSELSTNEKLFF. Here the CDR3 DNA reads TGTGCCAGCAGTGATTCGGAACTTTCAACTAATGAAAAACTGTTTTTT.

This clonotype was detected a few times. The chain uses TRBV6-5 and TRBJ1-1, with D possibly matching TRBD1 (5 bases). CDR3 length equals 14 residues. CDR1 and CDR2 from the germline V gene are MNHEY and SVGAGI. V was shortened by 2 bases and J by 3 bases, with 10 bases between the two germline ends. CDR3 region: CASSYTDSHTEAFF. DNA for the CDR3: TGTGCCAGCAGTTACACCGACAGCCACACTGAAGCTTTCTTT.

The chain couples TRBV4-1 to TRBJ1-4, with 8 positions matching TRBD1. V was pared by 3 bases and J by 3 bases, with 6 bases of the junction left unmatched. Germline V gene lookup returns CDR1 MGHRA and CDR2 YSYEKL. The length of the CDR3 is 16 residues. The CDR3 spells CASSHRQGAPNEKLFF. In DNA, the CDR3 is TGCGCCAGCAGCCATCGGCAGGGGGCACCTAATGAAAAACTGTTTTTT.